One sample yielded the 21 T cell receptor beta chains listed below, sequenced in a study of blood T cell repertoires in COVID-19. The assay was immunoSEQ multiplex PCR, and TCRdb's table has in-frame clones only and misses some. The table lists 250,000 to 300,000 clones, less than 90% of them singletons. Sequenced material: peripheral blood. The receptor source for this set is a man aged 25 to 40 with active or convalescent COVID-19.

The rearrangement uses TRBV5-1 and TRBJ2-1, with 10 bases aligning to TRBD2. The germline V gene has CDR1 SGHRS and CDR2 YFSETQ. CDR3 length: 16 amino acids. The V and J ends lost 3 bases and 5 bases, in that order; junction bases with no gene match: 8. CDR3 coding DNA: TGCGCCAGCAGCTACTTAGGGACTAGCGTGGACAATGAGCAGTTCTTC. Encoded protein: CASSYLGTSVDNEQFF.

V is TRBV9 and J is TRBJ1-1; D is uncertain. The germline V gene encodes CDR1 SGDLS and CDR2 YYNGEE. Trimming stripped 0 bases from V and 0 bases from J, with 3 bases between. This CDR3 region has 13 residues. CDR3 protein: CASSVALNTEAFF. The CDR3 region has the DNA TGTGCCAGCAGCGTAGCATTGAACACTGAAGCTTTCTTT.

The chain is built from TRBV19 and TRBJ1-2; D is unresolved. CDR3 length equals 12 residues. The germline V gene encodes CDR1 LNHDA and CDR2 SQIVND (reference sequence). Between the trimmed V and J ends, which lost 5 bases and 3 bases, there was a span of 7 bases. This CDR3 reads CASSADHYGYTF. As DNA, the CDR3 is TGTGCCAGTAGTGCGGATCACTATGGCTACACCTTC. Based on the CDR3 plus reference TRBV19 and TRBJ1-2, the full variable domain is DGGITQSPKYLFRKEGQNVTLSCEQNLNHDAMYWYRQDPGQGLRLIYYSQIVNDFQKGDIAEGYSVSREKKESFPLTVTSAQKNPTAFYLCASSADHYGYTFGSGTRLTVV.

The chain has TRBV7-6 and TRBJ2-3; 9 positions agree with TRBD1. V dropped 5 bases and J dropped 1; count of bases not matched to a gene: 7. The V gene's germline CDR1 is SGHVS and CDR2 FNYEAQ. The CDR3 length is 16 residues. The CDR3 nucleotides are TGTGCCAGCAGCGACGACCGGGACAGGGGCACAGATACGCAGTATTTT. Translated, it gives CASSDDRDRGTDTQYF.

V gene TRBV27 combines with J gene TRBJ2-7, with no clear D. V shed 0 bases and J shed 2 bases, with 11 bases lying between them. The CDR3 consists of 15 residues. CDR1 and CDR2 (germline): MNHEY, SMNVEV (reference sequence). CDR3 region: CASSLSQIPTYEQYF. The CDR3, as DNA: TGTGCCAGCAGTTTATCCCAGATTCCCACCTACGAGCAGTACTTC.

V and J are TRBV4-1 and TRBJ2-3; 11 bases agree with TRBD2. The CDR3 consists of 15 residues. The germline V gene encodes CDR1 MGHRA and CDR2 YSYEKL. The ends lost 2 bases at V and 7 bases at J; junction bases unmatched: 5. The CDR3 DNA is TGCGCCAGCAGCCAACTAGCGGGGGGTGCTAATACGCAGTATTTT. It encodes CASSQLAGGANTQYF.

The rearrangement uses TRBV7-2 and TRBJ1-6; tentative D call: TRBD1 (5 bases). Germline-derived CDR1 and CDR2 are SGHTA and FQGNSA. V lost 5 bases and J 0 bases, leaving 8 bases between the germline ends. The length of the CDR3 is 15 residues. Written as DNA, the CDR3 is TGTGCCAGCAGCAGACAGAGCTCCTATAATTCACCCCTCCACTTT. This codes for CASSRQSSYNSPLHF.

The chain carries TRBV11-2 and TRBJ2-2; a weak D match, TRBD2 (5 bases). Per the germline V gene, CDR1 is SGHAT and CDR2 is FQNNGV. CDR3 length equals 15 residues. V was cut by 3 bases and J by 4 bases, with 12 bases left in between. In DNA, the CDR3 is TGTGCCAGCAGCTTCACGGTGGGGAGCACCGGGGAGCTGTTTTTT. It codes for CASSFTVGSTGELFF.

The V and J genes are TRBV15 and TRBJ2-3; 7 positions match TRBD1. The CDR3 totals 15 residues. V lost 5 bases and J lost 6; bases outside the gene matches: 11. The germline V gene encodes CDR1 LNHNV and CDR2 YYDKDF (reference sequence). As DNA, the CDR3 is TGTGCCACCAGCCCCAGACAGGGTGGAACTGATACGCAGTATTTT. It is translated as CATSPRQGGTDTQYF.

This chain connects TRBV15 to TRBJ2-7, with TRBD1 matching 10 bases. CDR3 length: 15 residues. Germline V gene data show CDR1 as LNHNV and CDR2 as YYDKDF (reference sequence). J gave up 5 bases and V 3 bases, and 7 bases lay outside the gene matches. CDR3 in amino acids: CATSRGRDRGHEQYF. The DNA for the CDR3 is TGTGCCACCAGCAGGGGCCGGGACAGGGGCCACGAGCAGTACTTC.

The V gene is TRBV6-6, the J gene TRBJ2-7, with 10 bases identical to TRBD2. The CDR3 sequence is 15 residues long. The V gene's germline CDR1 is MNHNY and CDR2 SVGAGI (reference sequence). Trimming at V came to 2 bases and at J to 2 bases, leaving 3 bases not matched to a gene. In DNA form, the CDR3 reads TGTGCCAGCAGTTACGCTAGCGGGGGAACCTACGAGCAGTACTTC. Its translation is CASSYASGGTYEQYF.

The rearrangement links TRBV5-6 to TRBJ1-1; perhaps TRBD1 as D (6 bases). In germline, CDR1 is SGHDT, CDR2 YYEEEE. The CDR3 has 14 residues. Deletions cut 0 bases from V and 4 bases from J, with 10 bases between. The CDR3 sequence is CASSLVFRGTEAFF. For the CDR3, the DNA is TGTGCCAGCAGCTTGGTCTTCAGGGGCACTGAAGCTTTCTTT. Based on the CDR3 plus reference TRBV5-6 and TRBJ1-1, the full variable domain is DAGVTQSPTHLIKTRGQQVTLRCSPKSGHDTVSWYQQALGQGPQFIFQYYEEEERQRGNFPDRFSGHQFPNYSSELNVNALLLGDSALYLCASSLVFRGTEAFFGQGTRLTVV.

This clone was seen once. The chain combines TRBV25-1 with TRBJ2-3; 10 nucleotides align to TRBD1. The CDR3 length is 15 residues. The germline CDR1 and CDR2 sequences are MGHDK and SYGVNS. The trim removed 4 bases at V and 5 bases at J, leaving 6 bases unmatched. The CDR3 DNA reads TGTGCCAGCAGTGGTTGGACAGGGGGGGGAGATACGCAGTATTTT. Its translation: CASSGWTGGGDTQYF.

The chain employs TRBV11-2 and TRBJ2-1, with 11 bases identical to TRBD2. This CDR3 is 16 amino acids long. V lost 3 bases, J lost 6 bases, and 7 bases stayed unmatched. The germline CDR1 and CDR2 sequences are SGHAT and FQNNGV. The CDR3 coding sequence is TGTGCCAGCAGCTTGGACTCTAGCGGGGGGACCAATGAGCAGTTCTTC. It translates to CASSLDSSGGTNEQFF.

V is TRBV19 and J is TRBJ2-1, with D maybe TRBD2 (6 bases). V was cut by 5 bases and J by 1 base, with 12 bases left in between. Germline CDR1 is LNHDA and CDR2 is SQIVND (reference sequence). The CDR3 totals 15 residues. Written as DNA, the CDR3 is TGTGCCAGTAGTGCGGGACTTGGGTCCTACAATGAGCAGTTCTTC. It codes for CASSAGLGSYNEQFF.

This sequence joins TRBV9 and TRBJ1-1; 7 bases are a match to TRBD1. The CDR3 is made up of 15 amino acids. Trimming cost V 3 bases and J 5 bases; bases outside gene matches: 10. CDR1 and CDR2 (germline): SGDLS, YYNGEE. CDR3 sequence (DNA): TGTGCCAGCAGCGGAAACAGGGGCCTGGATACTGAAGCTTTCTTT. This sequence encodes CASSGNRGLDTEAFF.

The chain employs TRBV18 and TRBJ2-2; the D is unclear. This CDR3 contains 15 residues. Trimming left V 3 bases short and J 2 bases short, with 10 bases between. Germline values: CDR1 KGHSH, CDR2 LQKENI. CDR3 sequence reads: CASSPRFPNTGELFF. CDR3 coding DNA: TGTGCCAGCTCACCGCGGTTTCCAAACACCGGGGAGCTGTTTTTT. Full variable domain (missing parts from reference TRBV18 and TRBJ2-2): NAGVMQNPRHLVRRRGQEARLRCSPMKGHSHVYWYRQLPEEGLKFMVYLQKENIIDESGMPKERFSAEFPKEGPSILRIQQVVRGDSAAYFCASSPRFPNTGELFFGEGSRLTVL.

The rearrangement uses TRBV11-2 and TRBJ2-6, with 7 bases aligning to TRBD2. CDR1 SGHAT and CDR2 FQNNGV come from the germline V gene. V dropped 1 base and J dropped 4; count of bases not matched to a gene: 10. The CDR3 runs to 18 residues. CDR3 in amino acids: CASSLGRRGVSGANVLTF. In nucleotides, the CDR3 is TGTGCCAGCAGCTTAGGTCGTCGGGGGGTCTCCGGGGCCAACGTCCTGACTTTC.

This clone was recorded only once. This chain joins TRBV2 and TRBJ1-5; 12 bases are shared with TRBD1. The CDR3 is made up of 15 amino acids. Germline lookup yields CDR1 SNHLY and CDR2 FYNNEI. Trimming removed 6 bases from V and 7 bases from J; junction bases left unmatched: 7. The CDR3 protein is CASRTGQGAYQPQHF. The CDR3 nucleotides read TGTGCCAGCAGGACGGGACAGGGGGCCTACCAGCCCCAGCATTTT.

The CDR3 loop is CASSDGWSSGTKETQYF. The CDR3, as DNA: TGTGCCAGCAGTGACGGGTGGTCTAGCGGGACCAAAGAGACCCAGTACTTC. The chain carries TRBV25-1 and TRBJ2-5; 9 positions agree with TRBD2. The V gene's germline CDR1 is MGHDK and CDR2 SYGVNS. With 3 bases clipped from V and 3 bases from J, the junction kept 11 bases outside the gene matches. This CDR3 is 17 amino acids long.

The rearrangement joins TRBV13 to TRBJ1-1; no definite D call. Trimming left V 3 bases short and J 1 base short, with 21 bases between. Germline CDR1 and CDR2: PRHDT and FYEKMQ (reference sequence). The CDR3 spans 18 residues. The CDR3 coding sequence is TGTGCCAGCAGCTTTCTTGATGTTTCGGGGAATCCGAACACTGAAGCTTTCTTT. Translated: CASSFLDVSGNPNTEAFF.